This T cell receptor beta chain was sequenced in a study of T-cell memory formation after mild COVID-19. The overall study: Each donor largely had its own TCR clusters. Study-wide results and caveats: Clones that shrank (day 15 to 85) were balanced CD4/CD8, whereas later expanders leaned CD4+. Some clones that responded turned up in pre-infection memory, which suggests that cross-reactive memory joined in.

Germline CDR1 reads MNHEY; CDR2 reads SVGAGI. J lost 3 bases, V lost 7 bases, and 6 bases had no gene match. The CDR3 covers 14 residues. With constant-segment primers, 5'RACE yielded cDNA libraries of TCR alpha and TCR beta that carried sample barcodes and UMIs. MiXCR, run by TCRdb on the 5' RACE reads, gives a single entry per CDR3 protein. The sample has approximately 580,000 distinct CDR3 sequences; roughly 22% are singletons. This clonotype was seen a few times. Its matching antigen is unknown. Specimen: PBMCs or a T cell subset sorted from them (not recorded which). The chain combines TRBV6-5 with TRBJ1-1, with 9 bases aligning to TRBD1. This clonotype was sampled from an adult woman who had mild COVID-19 (a few samples of this study predate the infection). Cell type and time point are not known. CDR3 DNA: TGTGCCAGCACAGCGGGACAGGGAGACACTGAAGCTTTCTTT. The encoded protein is CASTAGQGDTEAFF.